Described below is a single T cell receptor (beta chain) sequence and its context. Profiling relied on immunoSEQ multiplex PCR, and the TCRdb table lists in-frame clones only, not all of them. This table holds 55,000 to 70,000 clones, just over 90% found once. The length of the CDR3 is 16 residues. V gave up 5 bases and J gave up 0 bases; unmatched junction bases: 10. The germline V gene has CDR1 SGHAT and CDR2 FQNNGV. The TCR originated in a man in his forties or fifties with rheumatoid arthritis. The J gene is TRBJ2-7, the V gene TRBV11-2; TRBD1 matches 7 bases. Sequenced material: PBMCs. The CDR3 spells CASSADRDLSSYEQYF. Here the CDR3 DNA reads TGTGCCAGCAGCGCCGACAGGGATCTTAGCTCCTACGAGCAGTACTTC.